This TCR beta chain was found in a study of blood T cells in healthy people across ages. The V and J ends lost 5 bases and 7 bases respectively, with 17 bases between them. There are 15 residues in the CDR3. The germline V gene encodes CDR1 KGHDR and CDR2 SFDVKD. It was with a sample-barcoded 5' primer and a J-beta primer mix that a second PCR of roughly 7 to 11 cycles was run. TCRdb independently ran MiXCR on the 5' RACE reads; one entry per CDR3 protein. This table holds about 1.7 million distinct CDR3 sequences, 28% found once. Sequencing was performed on blood. The clonotype was recovered from a woman in her thirties in good health. The V and J genes are TRBV24-1 and TRBJ1-5; a possible D gene is TRBD1 (5 bases). CDR3 sequence (DNA): TGTGCCACCAGTGCCTCGGGGCAGGGTTGGCAGCCCCAGCATTTT. This gives the protein CATSASGQGWQPQHF.